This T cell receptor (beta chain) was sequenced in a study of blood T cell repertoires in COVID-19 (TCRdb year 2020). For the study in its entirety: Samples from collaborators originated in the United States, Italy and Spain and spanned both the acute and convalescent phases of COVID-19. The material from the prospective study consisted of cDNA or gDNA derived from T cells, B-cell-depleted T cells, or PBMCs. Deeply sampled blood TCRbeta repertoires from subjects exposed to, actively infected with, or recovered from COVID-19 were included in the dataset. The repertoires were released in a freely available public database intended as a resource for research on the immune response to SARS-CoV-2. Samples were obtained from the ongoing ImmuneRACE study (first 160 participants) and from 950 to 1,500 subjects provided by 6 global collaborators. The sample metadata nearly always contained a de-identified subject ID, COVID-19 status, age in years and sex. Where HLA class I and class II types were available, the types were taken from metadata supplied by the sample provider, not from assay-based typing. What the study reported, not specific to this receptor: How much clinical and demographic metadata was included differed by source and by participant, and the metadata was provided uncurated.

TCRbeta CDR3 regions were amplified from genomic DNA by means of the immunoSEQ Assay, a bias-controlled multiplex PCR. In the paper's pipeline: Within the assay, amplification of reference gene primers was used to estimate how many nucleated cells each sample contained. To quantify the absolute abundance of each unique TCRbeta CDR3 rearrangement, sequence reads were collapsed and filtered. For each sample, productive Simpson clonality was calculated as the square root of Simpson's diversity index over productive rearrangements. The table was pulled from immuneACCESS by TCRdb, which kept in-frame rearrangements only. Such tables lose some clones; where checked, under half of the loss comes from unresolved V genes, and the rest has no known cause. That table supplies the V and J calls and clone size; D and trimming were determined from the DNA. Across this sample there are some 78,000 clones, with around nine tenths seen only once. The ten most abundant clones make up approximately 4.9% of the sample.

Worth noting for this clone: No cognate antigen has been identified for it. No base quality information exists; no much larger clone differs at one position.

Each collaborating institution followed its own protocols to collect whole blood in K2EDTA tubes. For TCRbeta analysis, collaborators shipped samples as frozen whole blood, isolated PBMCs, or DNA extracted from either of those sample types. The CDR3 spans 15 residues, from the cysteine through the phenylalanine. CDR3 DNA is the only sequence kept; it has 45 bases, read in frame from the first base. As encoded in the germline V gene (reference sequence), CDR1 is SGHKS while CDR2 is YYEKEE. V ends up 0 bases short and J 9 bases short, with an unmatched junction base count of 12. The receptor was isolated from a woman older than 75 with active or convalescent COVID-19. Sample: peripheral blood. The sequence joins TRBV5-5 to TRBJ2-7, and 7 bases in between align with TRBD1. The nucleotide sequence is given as TGTGCCAGCAGCTTGGGGGCAGGGGGATACATGGGGCAGTACTTC. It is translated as CASSLGAGGYMGQYF.